The source of this T cell receptor (beta chain) is a study of memory CD4+ T cells and cytomegalovirus serostatus. The method was immunoSEQ multiplex PCR; TCRdb's version includes in-frame clones alone and lacks a portion of them. The top ten hold roughly 1.7% of the sample, which has tens of thousands of clones, just over 75% seen once. Deletions cut 2 bases from V and 8 bases from J, with 15 bases between. This CDR3 comprises 14 residues. Germline lookup yields CDR1 MDHEN and CDR2 SYDVKM. Single viable CD3+CD4+CD8-CD45RO+ cells were sorted as the memory CD4+ T cells. The receptor was isolated from an adult in good health and CMV-seronegative. The sequencing sample was made of memory CD4+ T cells from blood. The rearrangement links TRBV28 to TRBJ1-2; D is ambiguous. In nucleotides, the CDR3 is TGTGCCAGCAGTTTACCGGGTCCAACTTCGGGCTACACCTTC. It codes for CASSLPGPTSGYTF.